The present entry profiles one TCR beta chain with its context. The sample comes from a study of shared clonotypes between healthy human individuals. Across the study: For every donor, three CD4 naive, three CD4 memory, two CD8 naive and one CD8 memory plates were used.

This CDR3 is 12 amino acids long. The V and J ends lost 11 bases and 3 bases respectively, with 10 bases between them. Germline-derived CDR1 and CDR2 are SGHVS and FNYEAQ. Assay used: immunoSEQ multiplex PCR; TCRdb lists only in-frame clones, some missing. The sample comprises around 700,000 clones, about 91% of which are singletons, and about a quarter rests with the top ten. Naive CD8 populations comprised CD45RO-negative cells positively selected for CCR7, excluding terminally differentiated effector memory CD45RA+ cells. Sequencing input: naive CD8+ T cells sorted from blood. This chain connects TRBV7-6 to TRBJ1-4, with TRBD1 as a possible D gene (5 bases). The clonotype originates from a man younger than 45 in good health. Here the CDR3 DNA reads TGTGCCTCCCGGGGGGCTAATGAAAAACTGTTTTTT. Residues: CASRGANEKLFF.